Each of the 5 T cell receptor beta chains below was sequenced from the same sample in a study of shared T cell receptors in the human thymus. Libraries were prepared by immunoSEQ multiplex PCR; TCRdb keeps only in-frame clonotypes and omits some of them. Here the sample spans about 710,000 clones, approximately 89% being singletons. These data were also filed under a second study, of human thymus T cells.

Sequencing input: thymocytes. The receptors were gathered from a boy younger than two with a congenital heart defect.

This chain links TRBV27 with TRBJ2-1; the D gene is possibly TRBD2 (6 bases). Germline V CDR1 and CDR2: MNHEY, SMNVEV (reference sequence). There are 12 residues in the CDR3. The germline V and J ends were trimmed by 4 bases and 9 bases, with 10 bases remaining between them. For the CDR3, the DNA is TGTGCCAGCAGTTATAGCGGCTCTGAGCAGTTCTTC. Amino acid sequence: CASSYSGSEQFF.

This chain connects TRBV9 to TRBJ2-1; weak D call: TRBD2 (7 bases). V was cut by 0 bases and J by 9 bases, with 13 bases left in between. The CDR3 covers 14 residues. Germline CDR1 reads SGDLS; CDR2 reads YYNGEE. CDR3 in DNA: TGTGCCAGCAGCGTAGGAGTTCGGGGGGCTGAGCAGTTCTTC. It specifies CASSVGVRGAEQFF.

CDR3 amino acids: CASSKRTGVKGANSPLHF. DNA for the CDR3: TGTGCCAGCAGCAAGCGGACGGGGGTAAAAGGAGCTAATTCACCCCTCCACTTT. V and J are TRBV7-9 and TRBJ1-6; D perhaps matches TRBD1 (5 bases). Per germline, CDR1 SEHNR and CDR2 FQNEAQ (reference sequence). The CDR3 sequence is 18 residues long. The V gene lost 5 bases and the J gene lost 6 bases, with 23 bases spanning the gap. The variable domain in full, with the rest retrieved from reference TRBV7-9 and TRBJ1-6, is DTGVSQNPRHKITKRGQNVTFRCDPISEHNRLYWYRQTLGQGPEFLTYFQNEAQLEKSRLLSDRFSAERPKGSFSTLEIQRTEQGDSAMYLCASSKRTGVKGANSPLHFGNGTRLTVT.

This clone was observed a single time. The CDR3 coding sequence is TGCGCCAGCAGCTTGGGGAGTGGAAGCTCCTACGAGCAGTACTTC. This encodes CASSLGSGSSYEQYF. The V gene is TRBV5-1, the J gene TRBJ2-7; D is ambiguous. CDR3 length: 15 amino acids. Germline loops: CDR1 SGHRS, CDR2 YFSETQ. Between the trimmed V and J ends, which lost 0 bases and 0 bases, there was a span of 10 bases.

The gene calls are TRBV5-1 and TRBJ2-1, with D possibly being TRBD1 (5 bases). V lost 4 bases to trimming and J lost 8 bases, with 10 bases between them. The CDR3 totals 12 residues. CDR1 SGHRS and CDR2 YFSETQ come from the germline V gene. CDR3 bases: TGCGCCAGCAGCGGCGACAGTGATGAGCAGTTCTTC. This gives the protein CASSGDSDEQFF. The variable domain in full, with the rest retrieved from reference TRBV5-1 and TRBJ2-1, is KAGVTQTPRYLIKTRGQQVTLSCSPISGHRSVSWYQQTPGQGLQFLFEYFSETQRNKGNFPGRFSGRQFSNSRSEMNVSTLELGDSALYLCASSGDSDEQFFGPGTRLTVL.